One sample yielded the 25 T cell receptor beta chains listed below, sequenced in a study of shared clonotypes between healthy human individuals. TCRdb's table, derived via immunoSEQ multiplex PCR, lists solely in-frame clones and lacks some. The sample has nearly 2 million clones; roughly 95% are singletons. Naive CD8 cells were CD45RO-negative, positively selected for CCR7, excluding terminally differentiated effector memory CD45RA+ cells. Material for sequencing was naive CD8+ T cells sorted from blood. These receptors all come from a man in his late teens or twenties in good health.

A single count supports this clone. The V gene is TRBV4-3, the J gene TRBJ2-7; 13 nucleotides line up with TRBD2. Germline-derived CDR1 and CDR2 are LGHNA and YSLEER. CDR3 length: 15 amino acids. V lost 2 bases to trimming and J lost 6 bases; unmatched junction nucleotides: 4. DNA for the CDR3: TGCGCCAGCAGCCAAAGGACTAGCGGGAGTTTCGAGCAGTACTTC. Its protein product is CASSQRTSGSFEQYF.

V and J are TRBV2 and TRBJ2-1; 10 positions agree with TRBD2. Germline V gene lookup returns CDR1 SNHLY and CDR2 FYNNEI. This CDR3 region has 16 residues. After removal of 3 bases from V and 10 bases from J, the junction contained 12 bases not matched to a gene. CDR3 DNA: TGTGCCAGCAGTGAGGGAGGGAGCGGGAGGGCCGGCGAGCAGTTCTTC. This gives the protein CASSEGGSGRAGEQFF. The whole variable domain, remainder taken from reference TRBV2 and TRBJ2-1, is EPEVTQTPSHQVTQMGQEVILRCVPISNHLYFYWYRQILGQKVEFLVSFYNNEISEKSEIFDDQFSVERPDGSNFTLKIRSTKLEDSAMYFCASSEGGSGRAGEQFFGPGTRLTVL.

CDR3 sequence: CASSPSWAGRNTGELFF. In DNA, the CDR3 is TGTGCCAGCAGCCCCTCCTGGGCAGGTAGAAACACCGGGGAGCTGTTTTTT. The J gene is TRBJ2-2, the V gene TRBV9; D not resolved. Germline V gene sequence: CDR1 SGDLS, CDR2 YYNGEE. The CDR3 spans 17 residues. The V end lost 4 bases, the J end lost 2 bases, and 18 bases lay between the germline ends.

CDR3 amino acids: CASSLGTGELPNEQFF. The DNA for the CDR3 is TGTGCCAGCAGTTTGGGGACAGGCGAACTTCCCAATGAGCAGTTCTTC. The rearrangement links TRBV27 to TRBJ2-1; 8 bases are a match to TRBD1. Germline CDR1 and CDR2: MNHEY and SMNVEV (reference sequence). Trimming took 3 bases from V and 6 from J; bases not matched to a gene: 10. CDR3 length: 16 amino acids.

In nucleotides, the CDR3 is TGTGCCAGCAGTTTCAGTGCGGGGGGGTACACCGGGGAGCTGTTTTTT. It is translated as CASSFSAGGYTGELFF. J is TRBJ2-2 and V is TRBV27; the match to TRBD2 covers 9 bases. Germline CDR1 MNHEY, CDR2 SMNVEV (reference sequence). This CDR3 is built from 16 residues. J lost 3 bases, V lost 3 bases, and 5 bases had no gene match.

The chain joins TRBV27 to TRBJ2-2; 7 nucleotides match TRBD1. J was trimmed by 4 bases and V by 6 bases; bases with no gene match: 5. The CDR3 extends over 14 amino acids. From germline, CDR1 is MNHEY and CDR2 SMNVEV (reference sequence). This CDR3 reads CASRVQGFTGELFF. The CDR3 DNA sequence: TGTGCCAGCAGGGTACAGGGGTTCACCGGGGAGCTGTTTTTT.

The chain recombines TRBV7-9 with TRBJ1-5; the D gene is possibly TRBD1 (6 bases). The CDR3 extends over 13 amino acids. CDR1 and CDR2 (germline): SEHNR, FQNEAQ (reference sequence). Trimming shortened V by 8 bases and J by 7 bases, and 15 bases separated the two germline ends. The CDR3 sequence is CASGRGGLQPQHF. The CDR3 DNA sequence: TGTGCCAGCGGTCGGGGGGGCCTCCAGCCCCAGCATTTT.

This clone was observed once. J is TRBJ1-3 and V is TRBV10-3; no firm D call. This CDR3 region has 12 residues. V was cut by 3 bases and J by 10 bases, with 10 bases left in between. Germline CDR1 and CDR2: ENHRY and SYGVKD. The CDR3 sequence is CAISEPTLTIYF. CDR3 in DNA: TGTGCCATCAGTGAACCCACTCTGACCATATATTTT.

The chain links TRBV28 to TRBJ2-4, with 11 bases identical to TRBD2. The ends lost 2 bases at V and 12 bases at J; junction bases unmatched: 3. CDR1 MDHEN and CDR2 SYDVKM come from the germline V gene. The CDR3 covers 13 residues. The CDR3 loop reads CASSLLGLAGQYF. The CDR3 region has the DNA TGTGCCAGCAGTTTACTTGGACTAGCGGGTCAGTACTTC.

The chain carries TRBV27 and TRBJ2-5; the D is unclear. The germline CDR1 and CDR2 sequences are MNHEY and SMNVEV (reference sequence). The CDR3 extends over 15 amino acids. Trimming stripped 2 bases from V and 5 bases from J, with 15 bases between. The CDR3, as DNA: TGTGCCAGCAGTTTAGCTGGTATGGTATCCGAGACCCAGTACTTC. Translating it yields CASSLAGMVSETQYF.

With respect to this clone: This CDR3 is also generated by other DNA sequences in the sample. The DNA for the CDR3 is TGCGCCAGCAGCCTAAACAATGAGCAGTTCTTC. It translates to CASSLNNEQFF. The V gene is TRBV4-1, the J gene TRBJ2-1; D not certain. The germline CDR1 and CDR2 sequences are MGHRA and YSYEKL. There are 11 residues in the CDR3. V was trimmed by 4 bases and J by 5 bases, leaving 3 bases between them.

The V gene is TRBV11-2, the J gene TRBJ1-3, with a weak D call TRBD1 (5 bases). The V gene lost 0 bases and the J gene lost 4 bases, with 10 bases spanning the gap. The CDR3 has 15 residues. Germline CDR1 reads SGHAT; CDR2 reads FQNNGV. The CDR3 bases are TGTGCCAGCAGCTTAGAGGGGGTATCAGGAAACACCATATATTTT. Its protein product is CASSLEGVSGNTIYF.

In DNA, the CDR3 is TGTGCCAGCAGTCCAAGGTCCGGCCAAGAGACCCAGTACTTC. Protein: CASSPRSGQETQYF. The J gene is TRBJ2-5, the V gene TRBV27; D call uncertain. Trimming took 5 bases from V and 1 from J, leaving 11 bases between them. Germline CDR1 reads MNHEY; CDR2 reads SMNVEV (reference sequence). This CDR3 has 14 amino acids.

CDR3 in amino acids: CAISGLAGANEQYF. The CDR3 nucleotides read TGTGCCATCAGTGGACTAGCGGGAGCTAACGAGCAGTACTTC. The V gene is TRBV10-3, the J gene TRBJ2-7; 12 nucleotides line up with TRBD2. CDR1 is ENHRY and CDR2 is SYGVKD in the germline V gene. The CDR3 extends over 14 amino acids. With V trimmed by 4 bases and J by 5 bases, 3 bases remained unmatched.

The V gene is TRBV10-3, the J gene TRBJ2-7, with D tentatively TRBD1 (6 bases). The germline V gene encodes CDR1 ENHRY and CDR2 SYGVKD. This CDR3 has 14 residues. V was cut by 6 bases and J by 2 bases, with 14 bases left in between. The chain's CDR3 is CAISDLDRAYEQYF. The CDR3 nucleotides are TGTGCCATCAGCGATTTGGACAGAGCCTACGAGCAGTACTTC.

This CDR3 reads CASSLDRLGYEQYF. The CDR3 nucleotides read TGTGCCAGCAGTTTGGACAGGCTCGGCTACGAGCAGTACTTC. The rearrangement uses TRBV27 and TRBJ2-7, with 7 bases lining up with TRBD1. The CDR3 is 14 amino acids. V shed 3 bases and J 3 bases; nucleotides not matched to a gene: 5. Germline values: CDR1 MNHEY, CDR2 SMNVEV (reference sequence).

The chain links TRBV9 to TRBJ2-1; D is uncertain. CDR1 and CDR2 (germline): SGDLS, YYNGEE. The CDR3 is made up of 15 amino acids. The V end was cut by 0 bases, the J end by 5 bases, with 12 bases between. The CDR3 DNA follows: TGTGCCAGCAGCGTAGGGTCGGGCCCAAACAATGAGCAGTTCTTC. As protein: CASSVGSGPNNEQFF.

The chain combines TRBV5-6 with TRBJ1-2; no definite D call. This CDR3 spans 13 amino acids. The V end lost 1 base, the J end lost 4 bases, and 8 bases lay between the germline ends. Germline loops: CDR1 SGHDT, CDR2 YYEEEE. This chain's CDR3 is CASSLTEPYGYTF. The DNA for the CDR3 is TGTGCCAGCAGCTTGACTGAACCCTATGGCTACACCTTC.

This clone has a single count. The rearrangement joins TRBV6-1 to TRBJ2-7, with 9 bases lining up with TRBD1. The trim removed 0 bases at V and 3 bases at J, leaving 3 bases unmatched. CDR1 is MNHNS, CDR2 SASEGT, per germline. This CDR3 comprises 15 residues. In nucleotides, the CDR3 is TGTGCCAGCAGTGAAGCTTCGGGACAGGGCTACGAGCAGTACTTC. Amino acid sequence: CASSEASGQGYEQYF.

The chain couples TRBV2 to TRBJ2-7, with 10 bases aligning to TRBD1. The trim removed 4 bases at V and 5 bases at J, leaving 8 bases unmatched. CDR1 is SNHLY and CDR2 is FYNNEI in the germline V gene. CDR3 length: 15 amino acids. The DNA of the CDR3 is TGTGCCAGCAGTGCGTGGGGACAGGGGATCCACGAGCAGTACTTC. Translated, it gives CASSAWGQGIHEQYF.

The V call is TRBV10-2, the J call TRBJ2-7; D is ambiguous. V gave up 6 bases and J gave up 2 bases, with 17 bases separating them. The CDR3 is 15 amino acids. Germline assignment: CDR1 WSHSY and CDR2 SAAADI. Here the CDR3 reads CASSMLSDGTYEQYF. Written as DNA, the CDR3 is TGCGCCAGCAGCATGCTTTCCGACGGAACCTACGAGCAGTACTTC.

This clone was detected only once. The genes are TRBV10-1 and TRBJ2-3, with D perhaps TRBD1 (6 bases). Per the germline V gene, CDR1 is WNHNN and CDR2 is SYGVQD (reference sequence). The germline V and J ends were trimmed by 1 base and 0 bases, with 11 bases remaining between them. There are 16 residues in the CDR3. CDR3 nucleotides: TGCGCCAGCAGTGAGTGGGACACCCCTAGCACAGATACGCAGTATTTT. The encoded protein is CASSEWDTPSTDTQYF.

The chain is built from TRBV6-6 and TRBJ1-1; 9 bases line up with TRBD1. V shed 4 bases and J 10 bases; nucleotides not matched to a gene: 13. CDR1 and CDR2 from the germline V gene are MNHNY and SVGAGI (reference sequence). The CDR3 contains 15 residues. CDR3 sequence: CASSSPTGQGLGAFF. CDR3 sequence (DNA): TGTGCCAGCAGTTCACCAACGGGACAGGGTTTAGGAGCTTTCTTT.

The V and J genes are TRBV27 and TRBJ2-2, with a possible D match to TRBD2 (6 bases). V was clipped by 4 bases and J by 0 bases, with 12 bases between them. This CDR3 has 16 residues. Germline V gene lookup returns CDR1 MNHEY and CDR2 SMNVEV (reference sequence). This CDR3 is CASSSPRGSNTGELFF. In DNA, the CDR3 is TGTGCCAGCAGTTCGCCCCGGGGGTCGAACACCGGGGAGCTGTTTTTT.

This clone was observed a single time. V is TRBV19 and J is TRBJ1-1; D gene unclear. Trimming shortened V by 3 bases and J by 11 bases, and 10 bases separated the two germline ends. Germline values: CDR1 LNHDA, CDR2 SQIVND (reference sequence). This CDR3 spans 11 amino acids. Here the CDR3 DNA reads TGTGCCAGTAGTATTGGGCTGGGGGCTTTCTTT. Translated, it gives CASSIGLGAFF.